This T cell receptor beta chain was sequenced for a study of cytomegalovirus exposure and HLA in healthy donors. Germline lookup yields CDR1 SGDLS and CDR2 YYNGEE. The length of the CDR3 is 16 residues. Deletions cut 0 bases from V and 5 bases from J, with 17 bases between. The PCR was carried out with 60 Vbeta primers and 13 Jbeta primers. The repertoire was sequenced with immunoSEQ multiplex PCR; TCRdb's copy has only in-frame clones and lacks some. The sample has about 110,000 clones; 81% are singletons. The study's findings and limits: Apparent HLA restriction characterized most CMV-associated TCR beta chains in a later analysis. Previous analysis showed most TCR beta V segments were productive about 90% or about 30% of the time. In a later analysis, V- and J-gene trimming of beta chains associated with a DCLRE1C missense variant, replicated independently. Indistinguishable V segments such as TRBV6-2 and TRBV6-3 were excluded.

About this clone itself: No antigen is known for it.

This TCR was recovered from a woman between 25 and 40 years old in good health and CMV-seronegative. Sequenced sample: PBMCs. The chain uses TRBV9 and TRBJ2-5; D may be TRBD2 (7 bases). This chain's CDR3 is CASSVGFGGGSETQYF. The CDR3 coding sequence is TGTGCCAGCAGCGTAGGTTTCGGGGGCGGGAGCGAGACCCAGTACTTC.